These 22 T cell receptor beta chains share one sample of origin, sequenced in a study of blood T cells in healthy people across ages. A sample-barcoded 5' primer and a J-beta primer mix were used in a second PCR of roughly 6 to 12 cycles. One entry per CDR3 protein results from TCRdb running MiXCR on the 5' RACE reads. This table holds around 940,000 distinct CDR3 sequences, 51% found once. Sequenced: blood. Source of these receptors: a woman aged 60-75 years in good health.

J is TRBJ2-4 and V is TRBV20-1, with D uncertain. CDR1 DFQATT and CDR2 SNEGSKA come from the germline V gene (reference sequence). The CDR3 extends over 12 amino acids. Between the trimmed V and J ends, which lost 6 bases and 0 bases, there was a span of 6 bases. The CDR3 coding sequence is TGCAGTGCGCCGAAAGCCAAAAACATTCAGTACTTC. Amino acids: CSAPKAKNIQYF.

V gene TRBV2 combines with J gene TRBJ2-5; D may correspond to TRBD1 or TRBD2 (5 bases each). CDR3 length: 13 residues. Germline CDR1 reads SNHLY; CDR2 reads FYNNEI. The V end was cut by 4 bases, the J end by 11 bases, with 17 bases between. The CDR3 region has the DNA TGTGCCAGCAGTGTACGAGCGGACAATGAGCAGTACTTC. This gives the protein CASSVRADNEQYF.

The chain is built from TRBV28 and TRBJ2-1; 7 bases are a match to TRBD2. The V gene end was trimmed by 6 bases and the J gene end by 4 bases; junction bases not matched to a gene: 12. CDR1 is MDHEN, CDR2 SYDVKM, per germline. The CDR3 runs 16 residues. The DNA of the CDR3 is TGTGCCAGCAGACGGGGTCTAGCGGTGGTATACAATGAGCAGTTCTTC. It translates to CASRRGLAVVYNEQFF.

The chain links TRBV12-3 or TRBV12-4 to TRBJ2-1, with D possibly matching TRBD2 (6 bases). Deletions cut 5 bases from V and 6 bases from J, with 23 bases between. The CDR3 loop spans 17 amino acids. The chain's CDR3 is CASSPTDGTLGVNEQFF. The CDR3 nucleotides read TGTGCCAGCAGTCCAACAGACGGGACTCTAGGGGTCAATGAGCAGTTCTTC.

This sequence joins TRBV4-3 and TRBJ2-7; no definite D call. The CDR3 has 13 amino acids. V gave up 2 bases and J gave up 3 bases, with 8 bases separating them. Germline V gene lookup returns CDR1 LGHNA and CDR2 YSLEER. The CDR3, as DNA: TGCGCCAGCAGCCAATTTTTTGACTACGAGCAGTACTTC. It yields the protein CASSQFFDYEQYF.

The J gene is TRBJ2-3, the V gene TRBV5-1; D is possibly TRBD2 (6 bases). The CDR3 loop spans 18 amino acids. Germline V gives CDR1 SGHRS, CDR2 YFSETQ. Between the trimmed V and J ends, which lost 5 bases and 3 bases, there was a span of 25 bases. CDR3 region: CASSLNSGGGPTTDTQYF. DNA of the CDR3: TGCGCCAGCAGTCTTAACTCCGGGGGAGGACCTACGACAGATACGCAGTATTTT.

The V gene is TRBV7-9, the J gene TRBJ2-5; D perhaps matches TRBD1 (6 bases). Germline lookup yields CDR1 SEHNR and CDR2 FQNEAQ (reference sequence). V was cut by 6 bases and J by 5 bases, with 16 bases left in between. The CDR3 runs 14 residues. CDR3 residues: CASSVQGLGETQYF. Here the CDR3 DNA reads TGTGCCAGCAGTGTACAGGGTTTAGGGGAGACCCAGTACTTC.

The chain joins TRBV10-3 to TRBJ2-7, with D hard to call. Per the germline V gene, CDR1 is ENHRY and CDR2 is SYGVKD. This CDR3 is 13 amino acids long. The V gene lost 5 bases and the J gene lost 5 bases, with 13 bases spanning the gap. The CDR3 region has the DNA TGTGCCATCAGTAACTCTGGGCGAGACGAGCAGTACTTC. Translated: CAISNSGRDEQYF.

The CDR3 coding sequence is TGTGCCAGCAGACTCGGCGGGGGATCAGGTACGAATGAGCAGTACTTC. Translating it yields CASRLGGGSGTNEQYF. The chain uses TRBV7-2 and TRBJ2-5, with 7 bases fitting TRBD2. CDR1 and CDR2 from the germline V gene are SGHTA and FQGNSA. The CDR3 totals 16 residues. The V gene end was trimmed by 6 bases and the J gene end by 11 bases; junction bases not matched to a gene: 21.

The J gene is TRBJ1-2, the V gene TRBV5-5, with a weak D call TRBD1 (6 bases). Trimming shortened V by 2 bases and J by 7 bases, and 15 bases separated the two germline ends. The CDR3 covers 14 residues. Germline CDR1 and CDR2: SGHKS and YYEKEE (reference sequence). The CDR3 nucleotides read TGTGCCAGCAGCTTCTCCGGGACAAGGACTGGCTACACCTTC. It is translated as CASSFSGTRTGYTF.

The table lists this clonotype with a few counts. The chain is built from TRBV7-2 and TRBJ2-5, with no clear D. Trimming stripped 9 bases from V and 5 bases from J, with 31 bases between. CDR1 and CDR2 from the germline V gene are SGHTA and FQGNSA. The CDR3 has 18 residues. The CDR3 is CASHRPPSQAQSEETQYF. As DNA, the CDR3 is TGTGCCAGTCATAGGCCCCCTTCTCAAGCACAAAGCGAGGAGACCCAGTACTTC.

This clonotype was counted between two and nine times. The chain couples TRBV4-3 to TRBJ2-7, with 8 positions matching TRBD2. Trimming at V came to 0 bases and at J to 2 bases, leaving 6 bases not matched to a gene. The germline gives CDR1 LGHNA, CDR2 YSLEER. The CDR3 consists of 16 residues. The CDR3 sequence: CASSQDRSGTPYEQYF. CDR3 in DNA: TGCGCCAGCAGCCAAGATCGTAGCGGGACACCCTACGAGCAGTACTTC.

The CDR3 nucleotides are TGCAGTGCTTCGAGGGGCGCGGGTAGTGAGCAGTTCTTC. It yields the protein CSASRGAGSEQFF. J is TRBJ2-1 and V is TRBV20-1; D possibly matches TRBD1 or TRBD2 (5 bases each). CDR1 is DFQATT, CDR2 SNEGSKA, per germline (reference sequence). The CDR3 loop spans 13 amino acids. Trimming took 5 bases from V and 9 from J, leaving 17 bases between them.

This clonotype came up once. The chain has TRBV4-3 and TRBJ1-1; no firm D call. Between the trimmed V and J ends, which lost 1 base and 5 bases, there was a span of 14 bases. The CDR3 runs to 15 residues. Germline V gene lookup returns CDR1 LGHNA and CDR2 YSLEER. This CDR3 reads CASSQGRAEKTEAFF. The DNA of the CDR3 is TGCGCCAGCAGCCAAGGAAGGGCAGAAAAGACTGAAGCTTTCTTT.

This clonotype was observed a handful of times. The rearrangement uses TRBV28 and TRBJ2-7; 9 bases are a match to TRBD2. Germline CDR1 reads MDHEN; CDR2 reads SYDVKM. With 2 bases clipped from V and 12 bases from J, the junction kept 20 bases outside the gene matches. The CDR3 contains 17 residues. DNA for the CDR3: TGTGCCAGCAGTTTAATCGCCGGGGCTAGCGGGACGATATGGCGGTACTTC. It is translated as CASSLIAGASGTIWRYF.

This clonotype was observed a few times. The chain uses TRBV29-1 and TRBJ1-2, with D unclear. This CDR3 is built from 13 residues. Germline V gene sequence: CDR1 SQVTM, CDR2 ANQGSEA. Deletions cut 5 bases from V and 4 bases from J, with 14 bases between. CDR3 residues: CSVPRTETYGYTF. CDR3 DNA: TGCAGCGTTCCCCGGACGGAGACCTATGGCTACACCTTC.

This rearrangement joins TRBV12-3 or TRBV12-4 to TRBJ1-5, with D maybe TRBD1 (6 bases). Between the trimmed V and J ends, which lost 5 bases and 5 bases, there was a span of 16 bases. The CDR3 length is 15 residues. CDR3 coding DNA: TGTGCCAGCAGTCTGGGCGGGGGCATGGATCAGCCCCAGCATTTT. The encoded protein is CASSLGGGMDQPQHF.

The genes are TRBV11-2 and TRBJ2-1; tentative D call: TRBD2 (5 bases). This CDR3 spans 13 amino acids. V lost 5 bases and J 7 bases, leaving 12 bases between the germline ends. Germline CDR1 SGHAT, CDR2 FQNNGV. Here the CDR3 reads CASSRTRYNEQFF. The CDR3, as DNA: TGTGCCAGCAGCCGGACTCGATATAATGAGCAGTTCTTC.

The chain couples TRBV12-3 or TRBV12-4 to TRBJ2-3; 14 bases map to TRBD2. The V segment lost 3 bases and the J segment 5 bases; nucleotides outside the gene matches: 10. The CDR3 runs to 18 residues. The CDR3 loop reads CASSFGTSGRSLLDTQYF. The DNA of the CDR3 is TGTGCCAGCAGTTTTGGGACTAGCGGGAGATCATTACTAGATACGCAGTATTTT.

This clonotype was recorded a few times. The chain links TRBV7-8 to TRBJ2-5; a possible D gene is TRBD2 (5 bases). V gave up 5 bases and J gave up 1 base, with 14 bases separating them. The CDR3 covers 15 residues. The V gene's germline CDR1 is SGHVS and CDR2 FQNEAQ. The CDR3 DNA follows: TGTGCCAGCAGCACTGTACTAGACATCCAAGAGACCCAGTACTTC. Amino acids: CASSTVLDIQETQYF.

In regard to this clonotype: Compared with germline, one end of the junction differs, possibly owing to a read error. The CDR3 spells CVSSPLGLAGSYEQYF. CDR3 nucleotide sequence: TGTGTCAGCAGCCCCTTGGGACTAGCGGGATCCTACGAGCAGTACTTC. The chain links TRBV7-9 to TRBJ2-7; 13 bases are a match to TRBD2. Germline lookup yields CDR1 SEHNR and CDR2 FQNEAQ (reference sequence). This CDR3 is built from 16 residues. Full variable domain (rest looked up from reference TRBV7-9 and TRBJ2-7): DTGVSQNPRHKITKRGQNVTFRCDPISEHNRLYWYRQTLGQGPEFLTYFQNEAQLEKSRLLSDRFSAERPKGSFSTLEIQRTEQGDSAMYLCVSSPLGLAGSYEQYFGPGTRLTVT.

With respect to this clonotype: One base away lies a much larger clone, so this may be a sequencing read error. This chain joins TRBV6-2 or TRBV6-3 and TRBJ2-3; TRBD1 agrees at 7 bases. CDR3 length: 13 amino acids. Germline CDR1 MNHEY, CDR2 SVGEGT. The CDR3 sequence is CASSDREGDTRYF. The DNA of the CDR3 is TGTGCCAGCAGTGACAGGGAAGGAGATACGCGGTATTTT.